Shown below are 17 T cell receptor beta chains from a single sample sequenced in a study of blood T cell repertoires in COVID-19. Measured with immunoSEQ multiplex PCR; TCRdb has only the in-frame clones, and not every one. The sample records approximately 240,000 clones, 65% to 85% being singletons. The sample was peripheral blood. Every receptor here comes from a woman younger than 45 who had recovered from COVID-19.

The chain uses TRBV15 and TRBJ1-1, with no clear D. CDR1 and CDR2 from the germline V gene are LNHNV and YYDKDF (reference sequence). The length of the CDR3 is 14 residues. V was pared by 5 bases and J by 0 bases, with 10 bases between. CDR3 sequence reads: CATSVGLMNTEAFF. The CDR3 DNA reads TGTGCCACCAGCGTTGGACTGATGAACACTGAAGCTTTCTTT.

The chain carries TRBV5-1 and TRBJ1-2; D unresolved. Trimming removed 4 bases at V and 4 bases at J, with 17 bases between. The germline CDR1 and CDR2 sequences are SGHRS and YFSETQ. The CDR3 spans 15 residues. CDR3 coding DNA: TGCGCCAGCAGCCTGACATGGCAGGCCTTCTATGGCTACACCTTC. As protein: CASSLTWQAFYGYTF.

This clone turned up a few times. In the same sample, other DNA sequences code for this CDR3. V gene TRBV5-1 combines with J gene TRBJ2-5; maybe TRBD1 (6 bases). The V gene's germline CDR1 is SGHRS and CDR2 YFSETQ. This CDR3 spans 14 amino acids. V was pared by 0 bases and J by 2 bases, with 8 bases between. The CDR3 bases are TGCGCCAGCAGCTTGGGAGGGGGTCAAGAGACCCAGTACTTC. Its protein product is CASSLGGGQETQYF.

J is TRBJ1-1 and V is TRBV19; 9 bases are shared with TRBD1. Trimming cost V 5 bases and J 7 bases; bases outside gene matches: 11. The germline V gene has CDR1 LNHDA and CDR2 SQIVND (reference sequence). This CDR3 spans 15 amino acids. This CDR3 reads CASSALQGARSEAFF. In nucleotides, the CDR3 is TGTGCCAGTAGTGCCCTACAGGGGGCTCGGAGTGAAGCTTTCTTT.

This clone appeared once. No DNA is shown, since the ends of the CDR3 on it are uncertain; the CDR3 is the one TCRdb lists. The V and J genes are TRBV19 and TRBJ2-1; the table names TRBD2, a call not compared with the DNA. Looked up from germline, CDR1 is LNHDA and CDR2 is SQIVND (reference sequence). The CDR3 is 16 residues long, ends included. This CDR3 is CASSILALAGTNEQFF.

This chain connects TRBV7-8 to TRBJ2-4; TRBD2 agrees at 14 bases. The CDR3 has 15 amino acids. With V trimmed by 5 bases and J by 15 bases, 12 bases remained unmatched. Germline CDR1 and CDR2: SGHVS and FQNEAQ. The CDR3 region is CASSPAGTSGGSRYF. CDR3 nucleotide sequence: TGTGCCAGCAGCCCCGCCGGGACTAGCGGGGGAAGTAGGTACTTC.

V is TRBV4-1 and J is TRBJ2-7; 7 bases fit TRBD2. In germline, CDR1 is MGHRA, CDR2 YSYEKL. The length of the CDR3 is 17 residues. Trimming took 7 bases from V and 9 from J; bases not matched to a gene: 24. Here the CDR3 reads CASTPEGGLAELRRQYF. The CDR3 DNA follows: TGCGCCAGCACCCCGGAGGGAGGGCTAGCGGAACTCCGGAGGCAGTACTTC.

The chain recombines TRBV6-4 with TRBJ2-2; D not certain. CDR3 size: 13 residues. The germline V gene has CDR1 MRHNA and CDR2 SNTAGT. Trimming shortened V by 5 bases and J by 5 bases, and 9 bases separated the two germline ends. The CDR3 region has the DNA TGTGCCAGCAGTTTAGAAGCAACCGGGGAGCTGTTTTTT. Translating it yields CASSLEATGELFF.

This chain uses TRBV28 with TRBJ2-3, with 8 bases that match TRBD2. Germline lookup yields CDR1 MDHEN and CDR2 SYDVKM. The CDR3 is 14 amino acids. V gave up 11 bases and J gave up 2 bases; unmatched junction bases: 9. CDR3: CAYAIAGITDTQYF. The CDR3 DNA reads TGTGCCTACGCAATAGCGGGGATCACAGATACGCAGTATTTT.

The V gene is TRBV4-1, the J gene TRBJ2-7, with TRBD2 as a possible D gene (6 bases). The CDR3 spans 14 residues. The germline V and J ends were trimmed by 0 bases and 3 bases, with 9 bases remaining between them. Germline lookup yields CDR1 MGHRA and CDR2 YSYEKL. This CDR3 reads CASSQDTSNYEQYF. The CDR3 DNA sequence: TGCGCCAGCAGCCAAGATACTAGCAACTACGAGCAGTACTTC.

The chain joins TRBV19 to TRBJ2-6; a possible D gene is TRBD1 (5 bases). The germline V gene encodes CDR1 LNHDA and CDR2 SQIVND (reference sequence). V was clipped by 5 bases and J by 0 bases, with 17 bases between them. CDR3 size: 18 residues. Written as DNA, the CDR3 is TGTGCCAGTAGTCCCTCAGGGCATCTCAGCTCTGGGGCCAACGTCCTGACTTTC. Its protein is CASSPSGHLSSGANVLTF. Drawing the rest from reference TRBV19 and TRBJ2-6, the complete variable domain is DGGITQSPKYLFRKEGQNVTLSCEQNLNHDAMYWYRQDPGQGLRLIYYSQIVNDFQKGDIAEGYSVSREKKESFPLTVTSAQKNPTAFYLCASSPSGHLSSGANVLTFGAGSRLTVL.

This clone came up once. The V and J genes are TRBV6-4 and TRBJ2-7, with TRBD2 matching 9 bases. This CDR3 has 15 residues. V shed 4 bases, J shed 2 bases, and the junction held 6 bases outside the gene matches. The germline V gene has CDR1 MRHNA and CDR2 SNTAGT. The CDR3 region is CASSAAGGGAYEQYF. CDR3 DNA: TGTGCCAGCAGTGCCGCGGGAGGGGGTGCCTACGAGCAGTACTTC.

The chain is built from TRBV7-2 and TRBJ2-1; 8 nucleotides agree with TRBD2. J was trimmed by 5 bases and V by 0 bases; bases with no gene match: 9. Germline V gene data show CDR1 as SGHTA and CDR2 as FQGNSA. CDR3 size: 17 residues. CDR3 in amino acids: CASSLALPGAGDNEQFF. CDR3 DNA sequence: TGTGCCAGCAGCTTAGCCCTACCGGGAGCGGGGGACAATGAGCAGTTCTTC.

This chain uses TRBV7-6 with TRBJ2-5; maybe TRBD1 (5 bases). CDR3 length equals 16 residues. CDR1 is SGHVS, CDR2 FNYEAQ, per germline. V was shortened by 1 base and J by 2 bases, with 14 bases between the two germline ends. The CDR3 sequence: CASSLDPRGAQETQYF. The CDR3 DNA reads TGTGCCAGCAGCTTAGACCCACGTGGGGCGCAAGAGACCCAGTACTTC.

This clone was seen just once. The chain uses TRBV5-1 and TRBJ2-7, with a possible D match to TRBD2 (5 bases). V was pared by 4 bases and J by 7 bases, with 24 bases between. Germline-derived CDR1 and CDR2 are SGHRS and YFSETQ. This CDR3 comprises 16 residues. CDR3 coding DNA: TGCGCCAGCAGCATCCTGGGCCGGGAAGGGTTTGAAGAGCAGTACTTC. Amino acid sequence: CASSILGREGFEEQYF.

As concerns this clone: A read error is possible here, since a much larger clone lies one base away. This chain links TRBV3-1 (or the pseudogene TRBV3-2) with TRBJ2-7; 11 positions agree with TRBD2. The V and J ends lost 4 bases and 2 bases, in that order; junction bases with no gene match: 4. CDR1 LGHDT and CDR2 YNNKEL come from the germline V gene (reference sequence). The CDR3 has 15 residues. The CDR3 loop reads CASSPGTSGTYEQYF. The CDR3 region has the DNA TGTGCCAGCAGCCCCGGGACTAGCGGAACCTACGAGCAGTACTTC.

This CDR3 reads CASSLGPPLAGGPYEQFF. The CDR3 DNA reads as TGTGCCAGCAGCTTAGGCCCCCCCCTAGCGGGAGGGCCGTATGAGCAGTTCTTC. V usage is TRBV7-9 and J usage is TRBJ2-1; 12 bases agree with TRBD2. The CDR3 length is 18 residues. Trimming at V came to 1 base and at J to 8 bases, leaving 12 bases not matched to a gene. In germline, CDR1 is SEHNR, CDR2 FQNEAQ (reference sequence).